This TCR beta chain was identified during a study of tumor-infiltrating lymphocytes in primary liver carcinoma. Co-extracted RNA and DNA came from about 19-30 mg of unsorted bulk tissue. Subjects presented with primary liver carcinoma managed by surgical resection. Study conclusions and caveats: Significantly greater top-250-clone fractions characterized tumors relative to blood (p = 0.039).

A primer in the constant region served to generate TCR beta cDNA from about 480 ng of total RNA. Slightly modified ARM-PCR with three nested multiplex PCR rounds yielded TCR beta libraries. The first two PCR rounds, around 10 cycles each, used TRBV1-TRBV30 forward primers and a C-beta reverse primer. TCRdb re-called the multiplex PCR reads with MiXCR, one entry per CDR3 protein. The sample has fewer than 110,000 distinct CDR3 sequences; 65% to 75% are singletons. In the case of this clonotype: Antigen specificity is unknown. This sequence may be a read error, since a much larger clone differs from it by one base.

CDR3 length: 13 amino acids. Germline assignment: CDR1 MRHNA and CDR2 SNTAGT. This clonotype originated in a woman aged 60-75 years with primary liver carcinoma and hepatitis B virus infection. The sample comprised liver tumor tissue from sampling region 2. Subset meaning: tumor region T2, inferior pole. V is TRBV6-4 and J is TRBJ2-1; D gene uncertain. CDR3 DNA sequence: TGTGCCAACAGTGAATCCGTAGGTCCCGAGCAGTTCTTC. Its translation is CANSESVGPEQFF.